The TCR beta chain under discussion was sequenced for a study of shared clonotypes between healthy human individuals. Findings and limits, study-wide: Several donors held about 5% of naive CD4 clonotypes in common. Only a few donors were included, so the genetic and exposure-history diversity represented was limited. An effect of sequencing depth on clonotype sharing among donors was expected.

There are 14 residues in the CDR3. CDR1 and CDR2 (germline): SEHNR, FQNEAQ (reference sequence). Trimming removed 11 bases from V and 5 bases from J; junction bases left unmatched: 9. Several immunoSEQ plates received, in even portions, the genomic DNA of each subset. Method: immunoSEQ multiplex PCR; TCRdb's copy keeps in-frame clones and lacks some. The sample shows around 2,000,000 clones, about 95% of them seen only once. Details on this clone: The antigen is unknown.

CD8 cells regarded as naive lacked CD45RO, were positively chosen for CCR7, and omitted terminally differentiated effector memory CD45RA+ cells. Sequenced material: naive CD8+ T cells sorted from blood. This sequence joins TRBV7-9 and TRBJ2-1, with TRBD2 matching over 10 bases. The sequence derives from a man between 18 and 29 years old in good health. The CDR3 sequence: CAGAFSGRDNEQFF. In nucleotides, the CDR3 is TGTGCCGGAGCCTTCAGCGGGAGGGACAATGAGCAGTTCTTC.